One T cell receptor beta chain is described in this entry. The sample comes from a study of blood T cell repertoires in COVID-19. Study context: Both acute and convalescent COVID-19 samples were obtained from the United States, Italy and Spain. Sample material is recorded as cDNA or gDNA derived from T cells, B-cell-depleted T cells, or PBMCs.

In the original analysis: Nucleated cell counts were estimated from reference gene primer amplification. Only in-frame clones appear in the TCRdb table, and some are missing; sequencing was by immunoSEQ multiplex PCR. That table furnishes V, J and clone size, whereas the DNA furnished D and trimming. Of fewer than 30,000 clones listed, 65% to 90% are singletons. V shed 3 bases and J shed 2 bases, with 15 bases lying between them. This CDR3 has 16 amino acids. Germline V gives CDR1 MNHEY, CDR2 SMNVEV (reference sequence). The sequence was collected from a human donor in a cohort sampled during active COVID-19. The rearrangement links TRBV27 to TRBJ2-3, with D tentatively TRBD1 (6 bases). The specimen was peripheral blood. DNA for the CDR3: TGTGCCAGCAGTTTCTTGGCAGGGGACCACACAGATACGCAGTATTTT. Protein: CASSFLAGDHTDTQYF.